The 14 T cell receptor beta chains below all came from one sample that was sequenced in a study of T cell responses to AZD1222 COVID-19 vaccine. Assay used: immunoSEQ multiplex PCR; TCRdb lists only in-frame clones, some missing. In the table there are 150,000 to 200,000 clones, approximately 92% of which are singletons. The sample consisted of peripheral blood, taken on day 0 of AZD1222 vaccination. These receptors were collected from an adult in good health.

Comment on this clone: Other DNA sequences in this sample translate to the same CDR3. This chain links TRBV28 with TRBJ1-2; weak D call: TRBD1 (5 bases). Germline V gives CDR1 MDHEN, CDR2 SYDVKM. Trimming took 3 bases from V and 2 from J, leaving 7 bases between them. The CDR3 is 13 residues long. The CDR3 DNA follows: TGTGCCAGCAGTTTGGGGCAGAACTATGGCTACACCTTC. Translating gives CASSLGQNYGYTF.

V is TRBV28 and J is TRBJ2-5; D is unresolved. V was clipped by 1 base and J by 5 bases, with 20 bases between them. Germline V gene sequence: CDR1 MDHEN, CDR2 SYDVKM. CDR3 length: 17 residues. CDR3 amino acids: CASSLSQPTPVRETQYF. CDR3 sequence (DNA): TGTGCCAGCAGTTTATCCCAACCCACCCCTGTGAGGGAGACCCAGTACTTC. Together with reference TRBV28 and TRBJ2-5, the CDR3 gives the full variable domain: DVKVTQSSRYLVKRTGEKVFLECVQDMDHENMFWYRQDPGLGLRLIYFSYDVKMKEKGDIPEGYSVSREKKERFSLILESASTNQTSMYLCASSLSQPTPVRETQYFGPGTRLLVL.

The chain uses TRBV10-1 and TRBJ2-1, with a tentative D call TRBD1 (5 bases). This CDR3 has 13 amino acids. The V and J ends lost 6 bases and 8 bases respectively, with 14 bases between them. Germline CDR1 reads WNHNN; CDR2 reads SYGVQD (reference sequence). The CDR3 is CASSARQGDEQFF. The CDR3 region has the DNA TGCGCCAGCAGCGCTAGGCAGGGCGATGAGCAGTTCTTC.

The V call is TRBV7-8, the J call TRBJ1-1; D not resolved. The V gene's germline CDR1 is SGHVS and CDR2 FQNEAQ. Trimming shortened V by 1 base and J by 5 bases, and 20 bases separated the two germline ends. The CDR3 spans 17 residues. CDR3 sequence reads: CASSLDFARMTRTEAFF. CDR3 nucleotide sequence: TGTGCCAGCAGCTTAGACTTCGCTCGGATGACGAGAACTGAAGCTTTCTTT.

V usage is TRBV27 and J usage is TRBJ1-5; the D is unclear. The germline CDR1 and CDR2 sequences are MNHEY and SMNVEV (reference sequence). V was cut by 8 bases and J by 4 bases, with 9 bases left in between. This CDR3 contains 12 residues. In nucleotides, the CDR3 is TGTGCCAGCGGGCAGTTTAATCAGCCCCAGCATTTT. Translated, it gives CASGQFNQPQHF.

The gene calls are TRBV5-1 and TRBJ1-2; D is possibly TRBD1 (5 bases). The V and J ends lost 4 bases and 3 bases respectively, with 13 bases between them. The CDR3 contains 14 residues. Germline loops: CDR1 SGHRS, CDR2 YFSETQ. As DNA, the CDR3 is TGCGCCAGCAGCCCAACGGACACGTACTATGGCTACACCTTC. This codes for CASSPTDTYYGYTF.

This chain links TRBV6-6 with TRBJ1-5; the match to TRBD1 covers 7 bases. In germline, CDR1 is MNHNY, CDR2 SVGAGI (reference sequence). V dropped 6 bases and J dropped 8; count of bases not matched to a gene: 13. CDR3 size: 15 residues. CDR3 DNA: TGTGCCAGCAGGGACCGGGACAGATTTTTGGAGCCCCAGCATTTT. It translates to CASRDRDRFLEPQHF.

This chain uses TRBV27 with TRBJ1-2, with 8 nucleotides matching TRBD1. The V gene's germline CDR1 is MNHEY and CDR2 SMNVEV (reference sequence). This CDR3 has 14 amino acids. V dropped 3 bases and J dropped 7; count of bases not matched to a gene: 7. The CDR3 DNA sequence: TGTGCCAGCAGTTTTTCGGGCAGGGGGCTTGGCTACACCTTC. Encoded protein: CASSFSGRGLGYTF.

The CDR3 spells CASSQDPGLSYEQYF. The DNA for the CDR3 is TGTGCCAGCAGCCAAGATCCGGGACTATCCTACGAGCAGTACTTC. J is TRBJ2-7 and V is TRBV3-1 (or the pseudogene TRBV3-2), with 7 bases aligning to TRBD2. This CDR3 is 15 amino acids long. CDR1 is LGHDT, CDR2 YNNKEL, per germline (reference sequence). The trim removed 0 bases at V and 1 base at J, leaving 3 bases unmatched.

The V call is TRBV19, the J call TRBJ1-5, with a possible D match to TRBD1 (6 bases). The CDR3 totals 14 residues. CDR1 and CDR2 from the germline V gene are LNHDA and SQIVND (reference sequence). V was shortened by 5 bases and J by 3 bases, with 11 bases between the two germline ends. The CDR3 loop is CASSVGQFNQPQHF. CDR3 coding DNA: TGTGCCAGTAGTGTCGGACAGTTCAATCAGCCCCAGCATTTT.

The gene calls are TRBV6-1 and TRBJ1-4; D remains unclear. The V gene's germline CDR1 is MNHNS and CDR2 SASEGT. V was pared by 3 bases and J by 8 bases, with 13 bases between. The CDR3 spans 14 residues. DNA of the CDR3: TGTGCCAGCAGTGAGGTGGGGTCACGGGAAAAACTGTTTTTT. This encodes CASSEVGSREKLFF.

V is TRBV30 and J is TRBJ2-4, with D uncertain. The CDR3 has 15 amino acids. Per the germline V gene, CDR1 is GTSNPN and CDR2 is SVGIG (reference sequence). Trimming took 1 base from V and 2 from J, leaving 12 bases between them. CDR3 loop: CAWSDHAGSKNIQYF. DNA for the CDR3: TGTGCCTGGAGTGACCACGCTGGTTCCAAAAACATTCAGTACTTC.

The chain is built from TRBV7-2 and TRBJ1-3; tentatively, D is TRBD1 (5 bases). Germline CDR1 is SGHTA and CDR2 is FQGNSA. Trimming removed 5 bases from V and 4 bases from J, with 12 bases in between. This CDR3 has 14 amino acids. The CDR3 loop is CASSPGTTGNTIYF. DNA for the CDR3: TGTGCCAGCAGCCCCGGGACTACAGGAAACACCATATATTTT.

This chain links TRBV5-6 with TRBJ1-5; perhaps TRBD1 as D (5 bases). The germline V gene encodes CDR1 SGHDT and CDR2 YYEEEE. The CDR3 consists of 14 residues. Trimming pared 5 bases from V and 3 bases from J, leaving 12 bases between. CDR3 protein: CASSSDKLNQPQHF. CDR3 nucleotide sequence: TGTGCCAGCAGTTCGGACAAGCTCAATCAGCCCCAGCATTTT.